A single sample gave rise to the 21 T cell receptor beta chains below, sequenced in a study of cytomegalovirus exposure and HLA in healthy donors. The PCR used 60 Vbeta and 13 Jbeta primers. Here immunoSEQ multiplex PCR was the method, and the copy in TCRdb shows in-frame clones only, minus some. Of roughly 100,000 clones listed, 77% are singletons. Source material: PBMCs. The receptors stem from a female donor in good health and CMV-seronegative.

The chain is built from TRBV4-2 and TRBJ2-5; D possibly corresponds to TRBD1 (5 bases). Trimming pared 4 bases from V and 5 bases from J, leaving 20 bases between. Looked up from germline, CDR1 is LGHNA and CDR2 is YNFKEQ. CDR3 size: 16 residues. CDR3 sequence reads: CASSPEAGQGTETQYF. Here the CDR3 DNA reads TGTGCCAGCAGCCCAGAAGCCGGACAAGGAACGGAGACCCAGTACTTC.

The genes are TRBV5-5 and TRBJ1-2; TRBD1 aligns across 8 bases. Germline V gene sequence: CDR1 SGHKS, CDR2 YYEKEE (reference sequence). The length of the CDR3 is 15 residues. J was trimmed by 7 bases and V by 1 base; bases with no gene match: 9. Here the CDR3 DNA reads TGTGCCAGCAGCTTGACTTCAGGGGGCAATCGTGGCTACACCTTC. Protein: CASSLTSGGNRGYTF.

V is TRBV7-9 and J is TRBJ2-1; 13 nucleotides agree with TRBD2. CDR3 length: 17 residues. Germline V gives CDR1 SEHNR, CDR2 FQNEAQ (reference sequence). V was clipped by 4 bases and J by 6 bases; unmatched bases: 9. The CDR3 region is CASSSPGLAGLPNEQFF. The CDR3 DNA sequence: TGTGCCAGCAGCTCTCCGGGACTAGCGGGGTTACCCAATGAGCAGTTCTTC.

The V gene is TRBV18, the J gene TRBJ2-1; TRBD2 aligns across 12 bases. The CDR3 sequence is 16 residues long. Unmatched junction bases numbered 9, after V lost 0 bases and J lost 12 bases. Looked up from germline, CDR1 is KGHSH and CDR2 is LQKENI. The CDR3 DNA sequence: TGTGCCAGCTCACCACCGACTAGCGGGGGAAGTTCGGTGCAGTTCTTC. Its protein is CASSPPTSGGSSVQFF.

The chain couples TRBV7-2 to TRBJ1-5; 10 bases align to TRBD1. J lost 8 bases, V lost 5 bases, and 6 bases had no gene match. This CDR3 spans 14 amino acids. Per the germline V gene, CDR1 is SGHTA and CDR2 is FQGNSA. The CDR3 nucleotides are TGTGCCAGCAGCCTAGGGACAGGGGTCAAGCCCCAGCATTTT. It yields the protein CASSLGTGVKPQHF.

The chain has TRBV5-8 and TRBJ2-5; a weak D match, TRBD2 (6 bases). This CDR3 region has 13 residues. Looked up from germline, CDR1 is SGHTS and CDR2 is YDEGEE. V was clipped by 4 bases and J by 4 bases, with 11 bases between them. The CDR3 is CASSAGRLETQYF. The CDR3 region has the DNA TGTGCCAGCAGCGCGGGACGCTTAGAGACCCAGTACTTC. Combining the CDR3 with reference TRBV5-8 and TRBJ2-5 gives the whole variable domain EAGVTQSPTHLIKTRGQQATLRCSPISGHTSVYWYQQALGLGLQFLLWYDEGEERNRGNFPPRFSGRQFPNYSSELNVNALELEDSALYLCASSAGRLETQYFGPGTRLLVL.

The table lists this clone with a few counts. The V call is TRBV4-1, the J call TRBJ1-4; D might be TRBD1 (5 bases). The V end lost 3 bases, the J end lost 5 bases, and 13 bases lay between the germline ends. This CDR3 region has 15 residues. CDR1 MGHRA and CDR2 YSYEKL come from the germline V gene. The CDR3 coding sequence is TGCGCCAGCAGCCAGATAGGGGCAGGCAATGAAAAACTGTTTTTT. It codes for CASSQIGAGNEKLFF.

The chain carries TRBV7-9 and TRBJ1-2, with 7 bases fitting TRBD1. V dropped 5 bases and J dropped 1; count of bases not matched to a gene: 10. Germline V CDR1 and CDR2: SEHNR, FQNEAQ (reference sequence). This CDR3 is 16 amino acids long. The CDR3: CASSLDGTAINYGYTF. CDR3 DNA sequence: TGTGCCAGCAGCCTAGACGGGACAGCTATTAACTATGGCTACACCTTC.

The CDR3 protein is CAWTRNRGYTF. As DNA, the CDR3 is TGTGCCTGGACCAGGAACCGTGGCTACACCTTC. The chain links TRBV30 to TRBJ1-2; no clear D. Germline values: CDR1 GTSNPN, CDR2 SVGIG (reference sequence). This CDR3 comprises 11 residues. Trimming pared 4 bases from V and 7 bases from J, leaving 10 bases between.

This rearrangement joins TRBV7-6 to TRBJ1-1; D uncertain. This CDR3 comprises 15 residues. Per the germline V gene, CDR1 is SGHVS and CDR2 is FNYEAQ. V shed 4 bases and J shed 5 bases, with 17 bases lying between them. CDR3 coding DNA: TGTGCCAGCAGCTCTAGCCCCGCGTATTCGACTGAAGCTTTCTTT. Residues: CASSSSPAYSTEAFF.

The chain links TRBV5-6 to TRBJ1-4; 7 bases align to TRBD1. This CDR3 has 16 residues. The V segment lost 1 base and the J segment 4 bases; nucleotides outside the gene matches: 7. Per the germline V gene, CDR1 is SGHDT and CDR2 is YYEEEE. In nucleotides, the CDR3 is TGTGCCAGCAGCTTGAGGAGGGGGCTGTATAATGAAAAACTGTTTTTT. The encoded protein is CASSLRRGLYNEKLFF.

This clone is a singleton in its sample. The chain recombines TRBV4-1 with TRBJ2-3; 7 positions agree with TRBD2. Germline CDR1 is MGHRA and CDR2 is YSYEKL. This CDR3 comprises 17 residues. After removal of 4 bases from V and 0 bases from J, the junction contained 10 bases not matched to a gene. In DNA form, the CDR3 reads TGCGCCAGCAGCCCCCTGTGGCTAGCGGCGAGCACAGATACGCAGTATTTT. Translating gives CASSPLWLAASTDTQYF.

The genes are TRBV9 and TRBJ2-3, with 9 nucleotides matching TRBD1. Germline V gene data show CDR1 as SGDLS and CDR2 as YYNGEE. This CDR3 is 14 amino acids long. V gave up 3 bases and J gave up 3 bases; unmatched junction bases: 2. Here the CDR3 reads CASSAGQGTDTQYF. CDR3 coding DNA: TGTGCCAGCAGCGCCGGACAGGGGACAGATACGCAGTATTTT.

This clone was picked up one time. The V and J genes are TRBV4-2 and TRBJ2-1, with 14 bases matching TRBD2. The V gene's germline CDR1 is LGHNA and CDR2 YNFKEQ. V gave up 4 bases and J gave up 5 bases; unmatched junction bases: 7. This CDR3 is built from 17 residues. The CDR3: CASSLRLAGGLDNEQFF. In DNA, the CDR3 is TGTGCCAGCAGCCTGCGACTAGCGGGAGGGCTTGACAATGAGCAGTTCTTC.

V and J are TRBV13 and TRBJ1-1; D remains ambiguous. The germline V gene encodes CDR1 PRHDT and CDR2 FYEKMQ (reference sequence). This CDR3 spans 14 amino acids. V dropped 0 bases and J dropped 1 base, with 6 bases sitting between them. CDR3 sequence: CASSLGAGNTEAFF. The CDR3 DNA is TGTGCCAGCAGCTTAGGGGCGGGGAACACTGAAGCTTTCTTT.

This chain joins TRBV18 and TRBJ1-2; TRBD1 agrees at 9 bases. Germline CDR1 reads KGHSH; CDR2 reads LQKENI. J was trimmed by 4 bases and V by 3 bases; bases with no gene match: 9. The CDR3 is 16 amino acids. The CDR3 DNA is TGTGCCAGCTCACCCCGGACAGGGGATGCTTCCTATGGCTACACCTTC. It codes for CASSPRTGDASYGYTF. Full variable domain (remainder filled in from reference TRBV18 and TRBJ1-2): NAGVMQNPRHLVRRRGQEARLRCSPMKGHSHVYWYRQLPEEGLKFMVYLQKENIIDESGMPKERFSAEFPKEGPSILRIQQVVRGDSAAYFCASSPRTGDASYGYTFGSGTRLTVV.

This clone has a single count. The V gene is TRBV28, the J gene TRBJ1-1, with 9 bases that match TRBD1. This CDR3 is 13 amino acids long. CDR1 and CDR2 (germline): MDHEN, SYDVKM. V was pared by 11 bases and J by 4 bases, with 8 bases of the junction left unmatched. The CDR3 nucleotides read TGTGCCTCACAGGGGGCTTTGGGCACTGAAGCTTTCTTT. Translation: CASQGALGTEAFF.

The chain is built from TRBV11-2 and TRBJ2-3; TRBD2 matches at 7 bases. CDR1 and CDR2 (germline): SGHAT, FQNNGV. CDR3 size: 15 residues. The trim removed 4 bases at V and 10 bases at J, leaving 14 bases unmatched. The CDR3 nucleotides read TGTGCCAGCAGCTCCAGGTCTAGCGGTGGTCGGGCGCAGTATTTT. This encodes CASSSRSSGGRAQYF. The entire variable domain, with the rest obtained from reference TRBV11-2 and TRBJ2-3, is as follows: EAGVAQSPRYKIIEKRQSVAFWCNPISGHATLYWYQQILGQGPKLLIQFQNNGVVDDSQLPKDRFSAERLKGVDSTLKIQPAKLEDSAVYLCASSSRSSGGRAQYFGPGTRLTVL.

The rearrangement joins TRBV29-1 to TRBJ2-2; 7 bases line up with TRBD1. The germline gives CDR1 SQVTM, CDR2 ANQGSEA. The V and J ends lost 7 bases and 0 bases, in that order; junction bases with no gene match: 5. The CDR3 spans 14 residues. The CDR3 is CSANQGANTGELFF. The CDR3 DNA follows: TGCAGCGCCAATCAGGGGGCGAACACCGGGGAGCTGTTTTTT.

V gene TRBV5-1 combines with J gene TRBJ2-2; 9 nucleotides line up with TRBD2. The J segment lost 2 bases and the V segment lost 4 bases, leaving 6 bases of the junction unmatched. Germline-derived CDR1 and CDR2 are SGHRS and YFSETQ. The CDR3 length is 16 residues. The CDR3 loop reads CASSPFSGGNTGELFF. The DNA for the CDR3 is TGCGCCAGCAGCCCCTTTAGCGGGGGTAACACCGGGGAGCTGTTTTTT.

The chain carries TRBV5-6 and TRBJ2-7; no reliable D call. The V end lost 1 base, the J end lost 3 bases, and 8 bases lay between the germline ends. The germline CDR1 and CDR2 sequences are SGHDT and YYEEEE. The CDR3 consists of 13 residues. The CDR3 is CASSLYLVYEQYF. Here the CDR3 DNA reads TGTGCCAGCAGCTTGTATCTAGTCTACGAGCAGTACTTC. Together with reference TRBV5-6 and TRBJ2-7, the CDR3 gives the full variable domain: DAGVTQSPTHLIKTRGQQVTLRCSPKSGHDTVSWYQQALGQGPQFIFQYYEEEERQRGNFPDRFSGHQFPNYSSELNVNALLLGDSALYLCASSLYLVYEQYFGPGTRLTVT.